These T cell receptor beta chains were read from a single sample in a study of blood T cell repertoires in COVID-19. TCRdb keeps only in-frame clones here, not all; method: immunoSEQ multiplex PCR. The sample includes 70,000 to 80,000 clones, 87% of them seen just once. The sample comprised peripheral blood. Every receptor here comes from a woman aged 45-65 years with acute or convalescent COVID-19. The CDR3 runs from the conserved cysteine through the conserved F or W. D genes are given only for firm matches. Clone size is stated in some rows and not others, as once, few, many or a class when expanded.

size: NA; J: TRBJ1-3; V: TRBV6-5; length: 14; D: TRBD1; DNA: TGTGCCAGCAGACAGGGGCCCTCTGGAAACACCATATATTTT; CDR3: CASRQGPSGNTIYF
size: NA; J: TRBJ2-1; V: TRBV19; length: 14; D: TRBD2; DNA: TGTGCCAGTAGTTCTACGGGAGGGCGGAATGAGCAGTTCTTC; CDR3: CASSSTGGRNEQFF
size: once; J: TRBJ1-3; V: TRBV14; length: 14; D: NA; DNA: TGTGCCAGCAGCCAAGTCACAACGGGGAACACCATATATTTT; CDR3: CASSQVTTGNTIYF
size: once; J: TRBJ2-3; V: TRBV7-9; length: 16; D: TRBD1; DNA: TGTGCCAGCAGCTTAGCCGGGACAGGGGGCACAGATACGCAGTATTTT; CDR3: CASSLAGTGGTDTQYF
size: few; J: TRBJ1-2; V: TRBV5-6; length: 14; D: NA; DNA: TGTGCCAGCAGCTTGGGGGGCGCGTATAATGGCTACACCTTC; CDR3: CASSLGGAYNGYTF
size: NA; J: TRBJ1-5; V: TRBV19; length: 15; D: NA; DNA: TGTGCCAGTAGTACCGGAGGGGGGGAGTATCAGCCCCAGCATTTT; CDR3: CASSTGGGEYQPQHF
size: NA; J: TRBJ2-1; V: TRBV3-1/TRBV3-2; length: 16; D: TRBD2; DNA: TGTGCCAGCAGCCAAATGGCGGGAGCCCCGGGGAATGAGCAGTTCTTC; CDR3: CASSQMAGAPGNEQFF
size: NA; J: TRBJ2-1; V: TRBV3-1/TRBV3-2; length: 16; D: NA; DNA: TGTGCCAGCAGCCAAGAGGGGGGGGGCGCCTTCAATGAGCAGTTCTTC; CDR3: CASSQEGGGAFNEQFF
size: NA; J: TRBJ1-2; V: TRBV28; length: 13; D: NA; DNA: TGTGCCAGCAACAGTTTACGTGGTTATGGCTACACCTTC; CDR3: CASNSLRGYGYTF
size: NA; J: TRBJ2-2; V: TRBV7-8; length: 16; D: TRBD1; DNA: TGTGCCAGCAGTGCCCAGGGGGAAGTCAACACCGGGGAGCTGTTTTTT; CDR3: CASSAQGEVNTGELFF
size: once; J: TRBJ1-2; V: TRBV12-3/TRBV12-4; length: 13; D: NA; DNA: TGTGCCAGCAGTTTTAACAGCCTCACGGGCTACACCTTC; CDR3: CASSFNSLTGYTF
size: NA; J: TRBJ1-3; V: TRBV7-9; length: 16; D: NA; DNA: TGTGCCAGCAGCCCTTCGGGTGGGAGCTCTGGAAACACCATATATTTT; CDR3: CASSPSGGSSGNTIYF
size: NA; J: TRBJ1-5; V: TRBV28; length: 15; D: NA; DNA: TGTGCCAGCAGTTCGGGACTGCTTAGCAATCAGCCCCAGCATTTT; CDR3: CASSSGLLSNQPQHF
size: NA; J: TRBJ2-1; V: TRBV4-1; length: 13; D: TRBD2; DNA: TGCGCCAGCAGCCAGCTGATAGCGGGGCGGAGGTTCTTC; CDR3: CASSQLIAGRRFF
size: NA; J: TRBJ1-3; V: TRBV3-1/TRBV3-2; length: 16; D: NA; DNA: TGTGCCAGCAGCCACTTATGGGGGCTTGCCGGAAACACCATATATTTT; CDR3: CASSHLWGLAGNTIYF
size: NA; J: TRBJ1-5; V: TRBV6-1; length: 16; D: NA; DNA: TGTGCCAGCAGTGAAGCGAGGAGGACTGGAAATCAGCCCCAGCATTTT; CDR3: CASSEARRTGNQPQHF
size: once; J: TRBJ1-2; V: TRBV25-1; length: 17; D: NA; DNA: TGTGCCAGCAGTGAATCATTAGGGCTGGGGAGTAACTATGGCTACACCTTC; CDR3: CASSESLGLGSNYGYTF
size: NA; J: TRBJ1-5; V: TRBV15; length: 15; D: NA; DNA: TGTGCCACCAGCAGAGATTTAGGGGCGCGTCAGCCCCAGCATTTT; CDR3: CATSRDLGARQPQHF
size: NA; J: TRBJ2-7; V: TRBV2; length: 14; D: NA; DNA: TGTGCCAGCACCATCCTTGGGAGTATGGGCGAGCAGTACTTC; CDR3: CASTILGSMGEQYF
size: NA; J: TRBJ1-1; V: TRBV7-9; length: 14; D: NA; DNA: TGTGCCAGCAGCTTATTAGAGGGGAACACTGAAGCTTTCTTT; CDR3: CASSLLEGNTEAFF
size: few; J: TRBJ1-2; V: TRBV13; length: 15; D: NA; DNA: TGTGCCAGCAGCCGTGCGCGGCGGGGAGATTATGGCTACACCTTC; CDR3: CASSRARRGDYGYTF
size: NA; J: TRBJ1-1; V: TRBV6-5; length: 14; D: NA; DNA: TGTGCCAGCAGTTACCGGGGACTGGGGACTGAAGCTTTCTTT; CDR3: CASSYRGLGTEAFF
size: few; J: TRBJ1-3; V: TRBV5-5; length: 14; D: TRBD1; DNA: TGTGCCAGCAGCGACACAGGGGGAGGAAACACCATATATTTT; CDR3: CASSDTGGGNTIYF
size: NA; J: TRBJ2-7; V: TRBV6-5; length: 14; D: NA; DNA: TGTGCCAGCAGTTACGGGGGGACCTCCTACGAGCAGTACTTC; CDR3: CASSYGGTSYEQYF
size: NA; J: TRBJ1-1; V: TRBV6-5; length: 11; D: NA; DNA: TGTGCCACGCGGGGAATCACTGAAGCTTTCTTT; CDR3: CATRGITEAFF
size: NA; J: TRBJ2-7; V: TRBV14; length: 15; D: TRBD1; DNA: TGTGCCAGCAGCCTCCCAGGGCAGGGGGCGGGCGAGCAGTACTTC; CDR3: CASSLPGQGAGEQYF
size: NA; J: TRBJ2-2; V: TRBV28; length: 12; D: NA; DNA: TGTGCCAGCAGCTACGGCACCGGGGAGCTGTTTTTT; CDR3: CASSYGTGELFF
size: once; J: TRBJ1-2; V: TRBV16; length: 13; D: TRBD1; DNA: TGTGCCAGCAGACACCGGGACAGGGGACGCTACACCTTC; CDR3: CASRHRDRGRYTF
size: NA; J: TRBJ1-3; V: TRBV18; length: 15; D: NA; DNA: TGTGCCAGCTCACCTTCGACAGGTGCGGTGGACACCATATATTTT; CDR3: CASSPSTGAVDTIYF
size: NA; J: TRBJ2-5; V: TRBV5-1; length: 15; D: TRBD2; DNA: TGCGCCAGCAGCTTAAAGCGGGGGGGCCGTGAGACCCAGTACTTC; CDR3: CASSLKRGGRETQYF
size: NA; J: TRBJ1-5; V: TRBV28; length: 14; D: TRBD1; DNA: TGTGCCACCCGGGGACAGCACGGCAATCAGCCCCAGCATTTT; CDR3: CATRGQHGNQPQHF
size: NA; J: TRBJ2-1; V: TRBV18; length: 16; D: TRBD2; DNA: TGTGCCAGCTCACCACGCGGGAGGGTCTCCTACAATGAGCAGTTCTTC; CDR3: CASSPRGRVSYNEQFF
size: NA; J: TRBJ1-6; V: TRBV3-1/TRBV3-2; length: 13; D: TRBD1; DNA: TGTGCCACCCGACAGGGGGGGGAGTCACCCCTCCACTTT; CDR3: CATRQGGESPLHF
size: NA; J: TRBJ1-1; V: TRBV5-1; length: 13; D: NA; DNA: TGCGCCAGCAGTCGGGACATGAACACTGAAGCTTTCTTT; CDR3: CASSRDMNTEAFF
size: NA; J: TRBJ1-2; V: TRBV5-6; length: 12; D: NA; DNA: TGTGCCAGCAGCTCAGGGCATTATGGCTACACCTTC; CDR3: CASSSGHYGYTF
size: NA; J: TRBJ1-5; V: TRBV7-8; length: 16; D: TRBD1; DNA: TGTGCCAGCAGCTGGGTGGGGCAGGGGGCGAATCAGCCCCAGCATTTT; CDR3: CASSWVGQGANQPQHF
size: NA; J: TRBJ1-4; V: TRBV2; length: 11; D: TRBD1; DNA: TGTGCCAGCCGGACAGGGAGAAAACTGTTTTTT; CDR3: CASRTGRKLFF
size: NA; J: TRBJ1-6; V: TRBV28; length: 15; D: NA; DNA: TGTGCCAGCAGTTTCCCTAGGGGGATGCATTCACCCCTCCACTTT; CDR3: CASSFPRGMHSPLHF
size: NA; J: TRBJ1-1; V: TRBV20-1; length: 13; D: NA; DNA: TGCAGTGCTAGTTTAGGGACAAACACTGAAGCTTTCTTT; CDR3: CSASLGTNTEAFF
size: NA; J: TRBJ2-5; V: TRBV4-1; length: 16; D: NA; DNA: TGCGCCAGCAGCCAAGATAGGACTATCCTTCTTGGGTCCCAGTACTTC; CDR3: CASSQDRTILLGSQYF
size: NA; J: TRBJ2-7; V: TRBV7-8; length: 16; D: TRBD1; DNA: TGTGCCAGCAGCTTAGATCCGGGACAGGGCGTTTTCGAGCAGTACTTC; CDR3: CASSLDPGQGVFEQYF
size: NA; J: TRBJ1-6; V: TRBV19; length: 15; D: NA; DNA: TGTGCCAGTACTGGACAGCTCTCCTATAATTCACCCCTCCACTTT; CDR3: CASTGQLSYNSPLHF
size: NA; J: TRBJ1-5; V: TRBV24-1; length: 16; D: NA; DNA: TGTGCCACCAGTGACCCCCGGAGAGGTACCAATCAGCCCCAGCATTTT; CDR3: CATSDPRRGTNQPQHF
size: NA; J: TRBJ1-3; V: TRBV13; length: 14; D: NA; DNA: TGTGCCAGCAGCTTAGCTAGCTCTGGAAACACCATATATTTT; CDR3: CASSLASSGNTIYF
size: NA; J: TRBJ1-1; V: TRBV4-3; length: 11; D: NA; DNA: TGCGCCAGCAGCCAAGGAGGAGAAGCTTTCTTT; CDR3: CASSQGGEAFF
size: NA; J: TRBJ2-1; V: TRBV9; length: 18; D: TRBD1; DNA: TGTGCCAGCAGCGCACGATCCGGTGGGACAGGTATAATGGATGAGCAGTTCTTC; CDR3: CASSARSGGTGIMDEQFF
size: NA; J: TRBJ2-3; V: TRBV6-5; length: 16; D: TRBD2; DNA: TGTGCCAGCAGTTACGCACTAGCGGGATTCACAGATACGCAGTATTTT; CDR3: CASSYALAGFTDTQYF
size: NA; J: TRBJ1-1; V: TRBV7-9; length: 13; D: NA; DNA: TGTGCCAGCAGATATGACAGGAATCTTGAAGCTTTCTTT; CDR3: CASRYDRNLEAFF
size: NA; J: TRBJ1-1; V: TRBV7-2; length: 13; D: NA; DNA: TGTGCCAGCAGCTCCAATGGGCTGACTGAAGCTTTCTTT; CDR3: CASSSNGLTEAFF
size: NA; J: TRBJ1-1; V: TRBV6-2/TRBV6-3; length: 12; D: NA; DNA: TGTGCCAGCAGTTATGCCAGGACTGAAGCTTTCTTT; CDR3: CASSYARTEAFF
size: NA; J: TRBJ1-5; V: TRBV7-2; length: 14; D: NA; DNA: TGTGCCAGCAGCCGTGGGGGGGCCACCCCGTCCCAGCATTTT; CDR3: CASSRGGATPSQHF
size: NA; J: TRBJ1-3; V: TRBV12-3/TRBV12-4; length: 11; D: NA; DNA: TGTGCCATCGCGGGGGGAAACACCATATATTTT; CDR3: CAIAGGNTIYF
size: NA; J: TRBJ1-5; V: TRBV24-1; length: 14; D: NA; DNA: TGTGCCACCAGTGAACAGGGAGGCAATCAGCCCCAGCATTTT; CDR3: CATSEQGGNQPQHF
size: NA; J: TRBJ1-2; V: TRBV27; length: 13; D: NA; DNA: TGTGCCAGCAGACCCCACAGCCACTATGGCTACACCTTC; CDR3: CASRPHSHYGYTF